This TCR beta chain is from a study of blood T cells in healthy people across ages. A second about 7 to 11 cycle PCR used barcoded and J-beta primers. Carrying 12 random nucleotides, a template-switch adaptor labeled each individual cDNA molecule. MiXCR, run by TCRdb on the 5' RACE reads, gives a single entry per CDR3 protein. The sample has roughly 680,000 distinct CDR3 sequences; 49% are singletons. General study points: Considered underestimates were the diversity estimates obtained from one million T cells.

Notes on this clonotype: As yet, its antigen is unknown.

The sample consisted of blood. The origin of this receptor is a woman aged 55-70 years in good health.

The DNA for the CDR3 is TGCAGTGCTAGTCTTTTCGCGGGACGAGGTAATGAGCAGTTCTTC. Translation: CSASLFAGRGNEQFF. V is TRBV20-1 and J is TRBJ2-1, with a tentative D call TRBD2 (6 bases). There are 15 residues in the CDR3. In germline, CDR1 is DFQATT, CDR2 SNEGSKA (reference sequence). V shed 3 bases and J shed 7 bases, with 19 bases lying between them.